This TCR beta chain originates from a study of blood T cell repertoires in COVID-19. About the study: Some COVID-19 samples were acute and others convalescent; all came from the United States, Italy and Spain. The cDNA or gDNA used as material had been derived from T cells, B-cell-depleted T cells, or PBMCs.

As handled by the study authors: Amplification of reference gene primers provided the estimated nucleated cell counts. Some clones are missing from TCRdb's copy, which holds only in-frame ones; the method was immunoSEQ multiplex PCR. V and J calls and clone size are as listed in that table; D and trimming were resolved from the DNA. The sample holds hundreds of thousands of clones, 88% seen once. Seattle cases were enrolled at active infection and followed longitudinally. Germline V gives CDR1 MNHEY, CDR2 SVGEGT. V was clipped by 4 bases and J by 4 bases, with 16 bases between them. The CDR3 has 15 residues.

The clonotype was recovered from a woman aged 70-85 years with COVID-19, enrolled during active disease. This rearrangement joins TRBV6-2 or TRBV6-3 to TRBJ1-1; D not certain. Sequenced material: peripheral blood. The CDR3 is CASSSLPQRITEAFF. The CDR3 nucleotides read TGTGCCAGCAGTTCACTGCCCCAGAGGATCACTGAAGCTTTCTTT.